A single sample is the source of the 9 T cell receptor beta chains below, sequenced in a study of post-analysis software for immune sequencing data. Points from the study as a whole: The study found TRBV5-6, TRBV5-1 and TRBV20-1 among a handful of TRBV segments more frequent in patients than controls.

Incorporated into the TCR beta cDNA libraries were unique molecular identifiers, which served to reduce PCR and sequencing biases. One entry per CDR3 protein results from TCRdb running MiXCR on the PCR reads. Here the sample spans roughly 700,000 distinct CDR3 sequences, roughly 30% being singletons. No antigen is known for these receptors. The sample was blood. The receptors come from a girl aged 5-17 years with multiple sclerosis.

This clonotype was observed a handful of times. The CDR3 DNA sequence: TGTGCCAGCAGTTTCGTGGGGGCAAACTCACCCCTCCACTTT. It encodes CASSFVGANSPLHF. This chain uses TRBV28 with TRBJ1-6; a possible D gene is TRBD1 (6 bases). Germline V gene lookup returns CDR1 MDHEN and CDR2 SYDVKM. With 3 bases removed from V and 10 bases from J, the gap between germline ends came to 13 bases. CDR3 length equals 14 residues.

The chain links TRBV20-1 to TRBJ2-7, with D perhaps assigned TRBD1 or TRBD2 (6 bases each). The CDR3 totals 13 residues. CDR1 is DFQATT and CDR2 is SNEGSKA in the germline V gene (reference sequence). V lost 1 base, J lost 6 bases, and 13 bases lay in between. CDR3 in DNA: TGCAGTGCTAGAGGGGGGGCGGACTGCGAGCAGTACTTC. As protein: CSARGGADCEQYF.

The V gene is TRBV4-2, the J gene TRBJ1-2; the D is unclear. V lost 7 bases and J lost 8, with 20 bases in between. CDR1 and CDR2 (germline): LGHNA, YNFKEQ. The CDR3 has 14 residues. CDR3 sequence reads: CASTESPALAGYTF. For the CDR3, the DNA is TGTGCCAGCACCGAAAGCCCCGCCCTGGCGGGCTACACCTTC.

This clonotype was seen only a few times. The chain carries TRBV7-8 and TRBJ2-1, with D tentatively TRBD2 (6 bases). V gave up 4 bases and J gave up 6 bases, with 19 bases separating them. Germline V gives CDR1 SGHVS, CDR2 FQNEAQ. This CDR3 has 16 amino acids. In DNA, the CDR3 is TGTGCCAGCAGCTCCGAGGGCATCGCTAGCGCCAATGAGCAGTTCTTC. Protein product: CASSSEGIASANEQFF.

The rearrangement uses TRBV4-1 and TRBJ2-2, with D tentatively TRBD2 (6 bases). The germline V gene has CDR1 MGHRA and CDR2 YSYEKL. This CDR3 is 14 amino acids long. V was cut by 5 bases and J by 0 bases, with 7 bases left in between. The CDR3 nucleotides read TGCGCCAGCAGCTGGACTACGAACACCGGGGAGCTGTTTTTT. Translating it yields CASSWTTNTGELFF.

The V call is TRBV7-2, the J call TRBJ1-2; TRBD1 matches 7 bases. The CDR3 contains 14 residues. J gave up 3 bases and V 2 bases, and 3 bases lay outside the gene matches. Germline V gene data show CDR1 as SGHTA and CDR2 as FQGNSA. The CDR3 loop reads CASSLRGQHYGYTF. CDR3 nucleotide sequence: TGTGCCAGCAGCTTAAGGGGACAGCACTATGGCTACACCTTC.

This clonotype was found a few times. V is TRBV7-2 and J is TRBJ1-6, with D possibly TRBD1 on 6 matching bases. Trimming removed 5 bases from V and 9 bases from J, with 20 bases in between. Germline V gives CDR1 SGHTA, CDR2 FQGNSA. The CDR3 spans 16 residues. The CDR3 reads CASSLFSFNRVSPLHF. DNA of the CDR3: TGTGCCAGCAGCCTTTTTTCATTTAACAGGGTTTCACCCCTCCACTTT.

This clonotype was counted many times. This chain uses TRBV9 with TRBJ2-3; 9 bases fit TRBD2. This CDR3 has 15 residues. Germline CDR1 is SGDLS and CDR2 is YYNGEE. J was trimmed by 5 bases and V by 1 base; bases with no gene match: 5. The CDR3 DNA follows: TGTGCCAGCAGCGTACTGGGACTAGCCGGAGATACGCAGTATTTT. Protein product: CASSVLGLAGDTQYF.

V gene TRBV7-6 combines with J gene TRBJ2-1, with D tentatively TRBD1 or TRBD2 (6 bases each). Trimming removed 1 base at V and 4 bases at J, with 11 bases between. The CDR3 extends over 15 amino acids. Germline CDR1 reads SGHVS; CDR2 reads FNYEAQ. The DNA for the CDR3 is TGTGCCAGCAGCTTAGGTGGGGGGCATTACAATGAGCAGTTCTTC. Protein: CASSLGGGHYNEQFF.